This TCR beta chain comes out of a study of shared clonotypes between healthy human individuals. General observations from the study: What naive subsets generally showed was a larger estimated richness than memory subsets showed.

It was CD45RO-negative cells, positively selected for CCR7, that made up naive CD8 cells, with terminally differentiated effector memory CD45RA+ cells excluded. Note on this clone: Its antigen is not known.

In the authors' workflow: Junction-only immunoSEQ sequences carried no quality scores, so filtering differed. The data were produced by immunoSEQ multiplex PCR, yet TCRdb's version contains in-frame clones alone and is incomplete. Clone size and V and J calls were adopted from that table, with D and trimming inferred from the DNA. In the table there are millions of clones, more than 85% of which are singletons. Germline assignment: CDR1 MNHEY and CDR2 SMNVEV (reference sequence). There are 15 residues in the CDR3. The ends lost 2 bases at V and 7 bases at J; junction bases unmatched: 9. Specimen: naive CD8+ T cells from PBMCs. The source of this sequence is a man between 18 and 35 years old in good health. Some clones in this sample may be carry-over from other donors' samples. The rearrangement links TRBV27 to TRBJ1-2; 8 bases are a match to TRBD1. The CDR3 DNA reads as TGTGCCAGCAGTTTAAGAGTGGACAGGGAGGGTGGCTACACCTTC. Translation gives CASSLRVDREGGYTF.